The rows below give T cell receptor beta chains drawn from one sample of a study of identical twins. TCRdb passed the 5' RACE reads through MiXCR, listing each CDR3 protein once. Seen here are some 570,000 distinct CDR3 sequences, under 25% observed once, and the top ten hold around 0.47%. The same data also contributed to another study, on yellow fever vaccine responses in identical twins.

Sample: CD4+ T cells sorted from blood. These receptors all stem from a woman aged 18-35 years in good health. CDR3s include the opening cysteine and the closing phenylalanine or tryptophan. Fields, in order: D gene, clone size, V gene, J gene, CDR3 protein, CDR3 DNA. A D gene is named only where the DNA matches it firmly. Clone size is shown for a subset of rows, as once, few, many or a class of expanded clone.

TRBD1	-	TRBV6-7	TRBJ2-3	CASSQWNRGPDTQYF	TGTGCCAGCAGTCAGTGGAACAGGGGCCCAGATACGCAGTATTTT
-	-	TRBV12-3/TRBV12-4	TRBJ2-2	CASNSGSRAGELFF	TGTGCCAGCAACTCGGGGTCTCGGGCCGGGGAGCTGTTTTTT
-	few	TRBV3-1	TRBJ2-3	CASRKAGAETDTQYF	TGTGCCAGCAGAAAGGCCGGCGCGGAAACAGATACGCAGTATTTT
-	-	TRBV14	TRBJ2-1	CASSQLAIHNEQFF	TGTGCCAGCAGCCAACTAGCGATCCACAATGAGCAGTTCTTC
-	few	TRBV24-1	TRBJ2-1	CATSVTGRDYNEQFF	TGTGCCACCAGTGTCACGGGGCGTGATTACAATGAGCAGTTCTTC
TRBD2	-	TRBV7-3	TRBJ2-7	CASSLYGGIEQYF	TGTGCCAGCAGCTTATACGGGGGGATTGAGCAGTACTTC
-	-	TRBV20-1	TRBJ2-1	CSARDTGIYNEQFF	TGCAGTGCTAGAGATACAGGGATATACAATGAGCAGTTCTTC
-	few	TRBV27	TRBJ1-1	CASLAGRRVSTEAFF	TGTGCCAGCTTGGCGGGGAGACGTGTGTCAACTGAAGCTTTCTTT
-	-	TRBV12-3/TRBV12-4	TRBJ2-5	CASSLWGAETQYF	TGTGCCAGCAGTTTATGGGGGGCGGAGACCCAGTACTTC
TRBD2	-	TRBV11-3	TRBJ2-3	CASSRGGQGRTDTQYF	TGTGCCAGCAGCCGGGGGGGGCAGGGGAGGACAGATACGCAGTATTTT
-	-	TRBV6-5	TRBJ2-1	CASSYMRVHEQFF	TGTGCCAGCAGTTACATGAGGGTCCATGAGCAGTTCTTC
-	-	TRBV10-3	TRBJ2-3	CAISATGRTDTQYF	TGTGCCATCAGTGCGACAGGTCGAACAGATACGCAGTATTTT
-	-	TRBV29-1	TRBJ1-2	CSARLGGGYGYTF	TGCAGCGCCCGGCTGGGTGGGGGCTATGGCTACACCTTC
-	-	TRBV7-3	TRBJ2-2	CASSFGAQGTGELFF	TGTGCCAGCAGCTTCGGGGCCCAAGGGACCGGGGAGCTGTTTTTT
-	few	TRBV9	TRBJ1-6	CASSVSQGVYNSPLHF	TGTGCCAGCAGCGTATCGCAGGGTGTTTATAATTCACCCCTCCACTTT
TRBD2	-	TRBV12-3/TRBV12-4	TRBJ2-5	CASSPSGSETQYF	TGTGCCAGCAGTCCCAGCGGGAGTGAGACCCAGTACTTC
-	many	TRBV5-1	TRBJ2-3	CASSRSGERSTDTQYF	TGCGCCAGCAGCCGGTCGGGGGAGAGGAGCACAGATACGCAGTATTTT
-	-	TRBV7-2	TRBJ1-1	CASSLTSGGTEAFF	TGTGCCAGCAGCTTAACTTCGGGGGGCACTGAAGCTTTCTTT
-	-	TRBV12-3/TRBV12-4	TRBJ2-1	CASSPPDGRVQFF	TGTGCCAGCAGTCCACCCGATGGACGGGTTCAGTTCTTC
-	few	TRBV20-1	TRBJ1-3	CSAASLGRSGNTIYF	TGCAGTGCCGCATCCCTGGGGCGCTCTGGAAACACCATATATTTT
-	-	TRBV7-9	TRBJ2-3	CASNGEGSTDTQYF	TGTGCCAGCAACGGAGAGGGAAGCACAGATACGCAGTATTTT
-	-	TRBV11-1	TRBJ2-1	CASSLHGTPPYNEQFF	TGTGCCAGCAGCTTACATGGGACCCCCCCTTACAATGAGCAGTTCTTC
-	-	TRBV9	TRBJ2-7	CASSVAPGSSYEQYF	TGTGCCAGCAGCGTAGCCCCAGGGAGCTCCTACGAGCAGTACTTC
-	-	TRBV7-9	TRBJ2-5	CASSSQEVGTQYF	TGTGCCAGCAGCTCCCAAGAGGTTGGGACCCAGTACTTC
TRBD1	few	TRBV11-2	TRBJ2-1	CASSLRRDRKYEQFF	TGTGCCAGCAGCTTACGCCGGGACAGGAAGTATGAGCAGTTCTTC
-	many	TRBV12-3/TRBV12-4	TRBJ2-2	CASSPNTNTGELFF	TGTGCCAGCAGTCCCAACACTAACACCGGGGAGCTGTTTTTT
-	few	TRBV11-2	TRBJ2-1	CASSPKPGQTNEQFF	TGTGCCAGCAGCCCAAAGCCGGGGCAGACCAATGAGCAGTTCTTC
-	few	TRBV11-2	TRBJ2-1	CASSFGYLYNEQFF	TGTGCCAGCAGCTTTGGCTACCTGTACAATGAGCAGTTCTTC
TRBD2	few	TRBV20-1	TRBJ2-5	CSARDALAGGGRKTQYF	TGCAGTGCTAGAGATGCACTAGCGGGAGGAGGAAGAAAGACCCAGTACTTC
-	-	TRBV3-1	TRBJ1-6	CASSPRQSNNSPLHF	TGTGCCAGCAGCCCCAGACAGTCTAACAATTCACCCCTCCACTTT
-	few	TRBV12-3/TRBV12-4	TRBJ2-5	CASSQRDRQETQYF	TGTGCCAGCAGCCAAAGGGACCGGCAGGAGACCCAGTACTTC
TRBD2	-	TRBV4-1	TRBJ2-7	CASSQWTSGALEQYF	TGCGCCAGCAGCCAATGGACTAGCGGGGCCCTCGAGCAGTACTTC
-	-	TRBV5-1	TRBJ2-1	CASSLAPDYNEQFF	TGCGCCAGCAGCTTGGCCCCAGATTACAATGAGCAGTTCTTC
-	-	TRBV27	TRBJ1-2	CASSYAGGNYGYTF	TGTGCCAGCAGTTACGCGGGAGGGAACTATGGCTACACCTTC
TRBD2	-	TRBV15	TRBJ2-7	CATSLLAPTYEQYF	TGTGCCACCAGTCTACTAGCGCCGACCTACGAGCAGTACTTC